One sample yielded the 20 T cell receptor beta chains listed below, sequenced in a study of regulatory T cells in long-lasting Graves disease. Indicated time point: newly diagnosed GD, antithyroid drugs for less than 3 months. PBMC-extracted RNA yielded the TCR library. The TCR beta library used iRepertoire HTBI primers with Arm-PCR amplification of CDR3. In TCRdb, the multiplex PCR reads were re-called with MiXCR into one record per CDR3 protein. The sample holds some 330,000 distinct CDR3 sequences, 10% to 15% seen once. This same sample was also part of a study on T cells in Graves' hyperthyroidism and ophthalmopathy.

The starting material was peripheral blood mononuclear cells (PBMCs), obtained at new diagnosis, from a patient treated with antithyroid drugs. The receptors here all came from a woman in her late teens or twenties with Graves disease.

This chain uses TRBV7-9 with TRBJ1-4; D is unclear. There are 12 residues in the CDR3. V was clipped by 4 bases and J by 5 bases, with 5 bases between them. Germline V gene data show CDR1 as SEHNR and CDR2 as FQNEAQ (reference sequence). The CDR3 reads CASSSSNEKLFF. The CDR3 DNA reads TGTGCCAGCAGCTCCTCCAATGAAAAACTGTTTTTT.

On this clonotype: It may be a read error: a sequence one base away is much more abundant. V gene TRBV5-1 combines with J gene TRBJ2-3; 9 bases are a match to TRBD2. CDR3 length equals 16 residues. The trim removed 5 bases at V and 1 base at J, leaving 8 bases unmatched. Per germline, CDR1 SGHRS and CDR2 YFSETQ. The CDR3: CASRLLAGAGTDTQYF. CDR3 DNA: TGCGCCAGCAGATTGTTAGCGGGAGCCGGCACAGATACGCAGTATTTT.

This clonotype has a single count. This chain links TRBV29-1 with TRBJ2-3; either TRBD1 or TRBD2 may supply D (6 bases each). The ends were cut back, 6 bases at V and 1 base at J, with 14 bases in the middle. Germline CDR1 SQVTM, CDR2 ANQGSEA. The CDR3 spans 14 residues. For the CDR3, the DNA is TGCAGCGTCCGGGGGACACGGCGCACAGATACGCAGTATTTT. Amino acids: CSVRGTRRTDTQYF.

On this clonotype itself: A much larger clonotype is one base distant, so this may be a read error. The J gene is TRBJ2-1, the V gene TRBV7-8; 7 bases match TRBD2. The CDR3 runs 17 residues. The V gene's germline CDR1 is SGHVS and CDR2 FQNEAQ. The CDR3 nucleotides read TGTACCAGCAGAGAGACTGGAGGCGGGAGCTCCTACAATGAGCAGTTCTTC. Translating it yields CTSRETGGGSSYNEQFF. The whole variable domain, remainder taken from reference TRBV7-8 and TRBJ2-1, is GAGVSQSPRYKVAKRGQDVALRCDPISGHVSLFWYQQALGQGPEFLTYFQNEAQLDKSGLPSDRFFAERPEGSVSTLKIQRTQQEDSAVYLCTSRETGGGSSYNEQFFGPGTRLTVL.

Only a few counts were recorded for this clonotype. The rearrangement uses TRBV20-1 and TRBJ2-1; possibly TRBD2 for D (6 bases). Per the germline V gene, CDR1 is DFQATT and CDR2 is SNEGSKA (reference sequence). This CDR3 is 21 amino acids long. The V end lost 1 base, the J end lost 0 bases, and 28 bases lay between the germline ends. In DNA form, the CDR3 reads TGCAGTGCTAGAGCCCAGGTGAGGCTCGTCTGGGGACTGCGCTCCTACAATGAGCAGTTCTTC. Amino acid sequence: CSARAQVRLVWGLRSYNEQFF.

This clonotype occurred many times. The chain links TRBV6-1 to TRBJ1-5; D is possibly TRBD1 (5 bases). The CDR3 length is 12 residues. Trimming pared 5 bases from V and 6 bases from J, leaving 8 bases between. Germline CDR1 reads MNHNS; CDR2 reads SASEGT. CDR3 nucleotide sequence: TGTGCCAGCAGTATGGGGGGTCAGCCCCAGCATTTT. As protein: CASSMGGQPQHF.

This clonotype came up many times. The chain has TRBV30 and TRBJ1-1; no definite D call. In germline, CDR1 is GTSNPN, CDR2 SVGIG (reference sequence). The V end was cut by 1 base, the J end by 0 bases, with 12 bases between. CDR3 size: 15 residues. CDR3 amino acids: CAWSAQGSMNTEAFF. The CDR3 bases are TGTGCCTGGAGTGCTCAAGGGAGTATGAACACTGAAGCTTTCTTT. Supplemented by reference TRBV30 and TRBJ1-1, the full variable domain reads SQTIHQWPATLVQPVGSPLSLECTVEGTSNPNLYWYRQAAGRGLQLLFYSVGIGQISSEVPQNLSASRPQDRQFILSSKKLLLSDSGFYLCAWSAQGSMNTEAFFGQGTRLTVV.

In this sample, this clonotype turned up many times. The V gene is TRBV20-1, the J gene TRBJ1-6; 7 bases are shared with TRBD1. V gave up 6 bases and J gave up 7 bases; unmatched junction bases: 9. Germline V gene sequence: CDR1 DFQATT, CDR2 SNEGSKA (reference sequence). The CDR3 length is 14 residues. The CDR3 region is CSAMRGTENSPLHF. CDR3 coding DNA: TGCAGTGCCATGAGGGGGACAGAAAATTCACCCCTCCACTTT.

The table lists this clonotype with many counts. This sequence joins TRBV20-1 and TRBJ2-5, with 11 bases lining up with TRBD1. CDR3 length: 17 amino acids. The germline V gene encodes CDR1 DFQATT and CDR2 SNEGSKA (reference sequence). Germline trimming cut 1 base from V and 5 bases from J; bases unmatched to any gene: 12. CDR3 in amino acids: CSARARRGQGAWETQYF. For the CDR3, the DNA is TGCAGTGCTAGAGCCAGAAGAGGACAGGGGGCATGGGAGACCCAGTACTTC.

This clonotype was picked up many times. CDR3 protein: CASSSGPRDVQYF. Here the CDR3 DNA reads TGTGCCAGCAGTTCGGGGCCCCGGGACGTGCAGTATTTT. This sequence joins TRBV28 and TRBJ2-3; D might be TRBD1 or TRBD2, each matching 5 bases. This CDR3 region has 13 residues. Per germline, CDR1 MDHEN and CDR2 SYDVKM. Trimming cost V 4 bases and J 11 bases, with 16 bases left between them.

This clonotype came up a few times. The chain carries TRBV10-3 and TRBJ1-2; maybe TRBD1 (5 bases). The CDR3 spans 14 residues. Trimming removed 6 bases at V and 2 bases at J, with 13 bases between. CDR1 is ENHRY and CDR2 is SYGVKD in the germline V gene. CDR3 nucleotides: TGTGCCATCAGGGAGGGGCACTCAAACTATGGCTACACCTTC. Amino acids: CAIREGHSNYGYTF.

CDR3 protein: CASSQDPPGNIQYF. In DNA, the CDR3 is TGCGCCAGCAGCCAAGACCCTCCCGGAAACATTCAGTACTTC. This chain links TRBV4-3 with TRBJ2-4; unclear D gene. Germline V CDR1 and CDR2: LGHNA, YSLEER. V dropped 0 bases and J dropped 6 bases, with 9 bases sitting between them. CDR3 length: 14 amino acids.

This clonotype has a count of ten or more. The V gene is TRBV7-9, the J gene TRBJ2-3, with D unresolved. The germline gives CDR1 SEHNR, CDR2 FQNEAQ (reference sequence). The CDR3 runs 12 residues. V gave up 2 bases and J gave up 6 bases, with 6 bases separating them. CDR3 coding DNA: TGTGCCAGCAGCTTAATCGGCGATACGCAGTATTTT. It codes for CASSLIGDTQYF.

At least ten counts were recorded for this clonotype. The genes are TRBV28 and TRBJ2-2; the D gene is possibly TRBD2 (6 bases). Per germline, CDR1 MDHEN and CDR2 SYDVKM. V was cut by 2 bases and J by 1 base, with 8 bases left in between. This CDR3 comprises 15 residues. The CDR3 here is CASSLPRGNTGELFF. CDR3 sequence (DNA): TGTGCCAGCAGTTTACCGCGGGGGAACACCGGGGAGCTGTTTTTT.

This clonotype was seen many times. The chain joins TRBV5-1 to TRBJ2-6; D ambiguous. Germline V gene sequence: CDR1 SGHRS, CDR2 YFSETQ. Trimming removed 0 bases from V and 0 bases from J, with 7 bases in between. The CDR3 length is 16 residues. DNA of the CDR3: TGCGCCAGCAGCTTGGAGAAGTACTCTGGGGCCAACGTCCTGACTTTC. It specifies CASSLEKYSGANVLTF.

The table lists this clonotype with a few counts. The chain has TRBV7-9 and TRBJ2-1; 8 bases are shared with TRBD2. Trimming took 3 bases from V and 6 from J; bases not matched to a gene: 4. CDR1 SEHNR and CDR2 FQNEAQ come from the germline V gene (reference sequence). The CDR3 runs 14 residues. CDR3 loop: CASSLSAGANEQFF. Written as DNA, the CDR3 is TGTGCCAGCAGCTTGTCAGCGGGGGCCAATGAGCAGTTCTTC.

The chain employs TRBV13 and TRBJ1-3, with unresolved D. The V gene lost 3 bases and the J gene lost 0 bases, with 12 bases spanning the gap. The CDR3 covers 16 residues. Germline V lookup: CDR1 PRHDT, CDR2 FYEKMQ (reference sequence). The chain's CDR3 is CASSFITESSGNTIYF. DNA of the CDR3: TGTGCCAGCAGCTTCATTACCGAGAGCTCTGGAAACACCATATATTTT.

This clonotype was counted ten times or more. The chain combines TRBV28 with TRBJ1-1; D remains unclear. The CDR3 is made up of 13 amino acids. Trimming took 3 bases from V and 1 from J, leaving 6 bases between them. From germline, CDR1 is MDHEN and CDR2 SYDVKM. This CDR3 is CASSFMSNTEAFF. CDR3 sequence (DNA): TGTGCCAGCAGTTTTATGTCGAACACTGAAGCTTTCTTT.

This chain links TRBV2 with TRBJ1-3, with a tentative D call TRBD1 (6 bases). Trimming shortened V by 3 bases and J by 0 bases, and 9 bases separated the two germline ends. Germline-derived CDR1 and CDR2 are SNHLY and FYNNEI. The CDR3 covers 15 residues. The CDR3 sequence is CASSEDRTSGNTIYF. The CDR3, as DNA: TGTGCCAGCAGTGAGGACAGAACCTCTGGAAACACCATATATTTT.

This clonotype came up a few times. The CDR3 coding sequence is TGTGCCAGCAGCTTGAACGTCGGGTCAGATACGCAGTATTTT. It codes for CASSLNVGSDTQYF. V usage is TRBV5-5 and J usage is TRBJ2-3; D not certain. Per germline, CDR1 SGHKS and CDR2 YYEKEE (reference sequence). V shed 1 base and J shed 4 bases, with 10 bases lying between them. This CDR3 has 14 residues.